This TCR beta chain was profiled in a study of shared clonotypes between healthy human individuals. Whole-study results and caveats: A few donors had around 5% of their naive CD4 clonotypes in common.

Trimming removed 3 bases from V and 10 bases from J, with 13 bases in between. The CDR3 runs 12 residues. Germline V CDR1 and CDR2: GTSNPN, SVGIG (reference sequence). In regard to this clone: Its target is not known.

Per the authors' pipeline: Because ImmunoSEQ provided only junction sequences with no quality scores, the filtering differed. The table came from immunoSEQ multiplex PCR; TCRdb's copy has only in-frame clones and leaves some out. The D gene and trimming were derived from the DNA, and the V and J assignments and clone size from that table. Among a few million clones listed, just over 90% were seen once. The genes are TRBV30 and TRBJ2-4; D is tentatively TRBD1 or TRBD2 (5 bases each). The material sequenced was naive CD4+ T cells from PBMCs. The subset here: CD45RA+ positively selected. The sequence derives from a man between 18 and 35 years old in good health. Some clones in this sample may be carry-over from other donors' samples. CDR3: CAWSGAFDIQYF. The CDR3 nucleotides are TGTGCCTGGAGCGGGGCTTTTGATATTCAGTACTTC.